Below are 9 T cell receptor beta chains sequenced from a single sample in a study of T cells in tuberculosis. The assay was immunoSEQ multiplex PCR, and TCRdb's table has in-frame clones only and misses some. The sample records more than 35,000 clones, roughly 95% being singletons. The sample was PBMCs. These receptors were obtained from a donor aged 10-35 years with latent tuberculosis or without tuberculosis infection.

As DNA, the CDR3 is TGTGCCAGCAGTTGGGGAGGGATTAACACTGAAGCTTTCTTT. Protein sequence: CASSWGGINTEAFF. V usage is TRBV27 and J usage is TRBJ1-1; D unclear. Germline CDR1 reads MNHEY; CDR2 reads SMNVEV (reference sequence). There are 14 residues in the CDR3. V was trimmed by 4 bases and J by 2 bases, leaving 11 bases between them.

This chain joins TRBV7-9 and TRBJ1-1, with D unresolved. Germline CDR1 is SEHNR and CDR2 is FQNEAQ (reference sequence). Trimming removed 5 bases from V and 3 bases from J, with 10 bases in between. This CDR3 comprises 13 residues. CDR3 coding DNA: TGTGCCAGCAGCCCCAGAGGCTACACTGAAGCTTTCTTT. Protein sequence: CASSPRGYTEAFF. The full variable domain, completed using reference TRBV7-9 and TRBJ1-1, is DTGVSQNPRHKITKRGQNVTFRCDPISEHNRLYWYRQTLGQGPEFLTYFQNEAQLEKSRLLSDRFSAERPKGSFSTLEIQRTEQGDSAMYLCASSPRGYTEAFFGQGTRLTVV.

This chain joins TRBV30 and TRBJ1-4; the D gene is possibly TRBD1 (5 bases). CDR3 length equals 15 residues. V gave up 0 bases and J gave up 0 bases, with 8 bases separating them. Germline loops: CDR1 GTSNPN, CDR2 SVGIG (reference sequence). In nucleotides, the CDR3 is TGTGCCTGGAGTGTAGGGGTTGCAACTAATGAAAAACTGTTTTTT. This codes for CAWSVGVATNEKLFF.

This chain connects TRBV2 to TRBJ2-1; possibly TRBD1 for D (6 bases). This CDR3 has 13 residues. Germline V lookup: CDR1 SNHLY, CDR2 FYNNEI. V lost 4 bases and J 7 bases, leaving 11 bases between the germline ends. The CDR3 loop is CASSVVRGNEQFF. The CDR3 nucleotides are TGTGCCAGCAGTGTAGTTAGGGGGAATGAGCAGTTCTTC.

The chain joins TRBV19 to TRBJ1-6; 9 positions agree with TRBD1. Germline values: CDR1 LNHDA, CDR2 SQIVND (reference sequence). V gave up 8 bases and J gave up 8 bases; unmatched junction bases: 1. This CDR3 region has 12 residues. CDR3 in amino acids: CASRTGDSPLHF. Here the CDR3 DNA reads TGTGCCAGTCGGACAGGGGATTCACCCCTCCACTTT.

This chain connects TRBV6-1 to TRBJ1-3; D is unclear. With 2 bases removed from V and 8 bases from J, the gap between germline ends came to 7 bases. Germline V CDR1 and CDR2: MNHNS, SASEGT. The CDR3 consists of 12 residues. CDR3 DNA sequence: TGTGCCAGCAGTGAAAACAGCCACACCATATATTTT. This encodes CASSENSHTIYF.

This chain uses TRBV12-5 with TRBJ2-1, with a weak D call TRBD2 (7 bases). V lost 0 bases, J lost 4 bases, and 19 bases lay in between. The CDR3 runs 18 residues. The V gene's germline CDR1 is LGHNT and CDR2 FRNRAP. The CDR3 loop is CASGLVLTRGGRYNEQFF. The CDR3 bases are TGTGCTAGTGGTTTGGTACTTACGAGGGGGGGTCGATACAATGAGCAGTTCTTC.

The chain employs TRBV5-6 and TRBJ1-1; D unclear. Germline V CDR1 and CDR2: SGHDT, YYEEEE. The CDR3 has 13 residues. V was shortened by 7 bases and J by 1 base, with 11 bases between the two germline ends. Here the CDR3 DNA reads TGTGCCAGCTTGGCCGGCGGGAACACTGAAGCTTTCTTT. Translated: CASLAGGNTEAFF.

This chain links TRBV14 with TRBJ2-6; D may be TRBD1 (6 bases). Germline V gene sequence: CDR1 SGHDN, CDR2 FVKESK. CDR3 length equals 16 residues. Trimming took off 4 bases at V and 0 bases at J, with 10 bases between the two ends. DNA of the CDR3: TGTGCCAGCAGCCCGGTAGGGGGCTCTGGGGCCAACGTCCTGACTTTC. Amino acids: CASSPVGGSGANVLTF.